The 30 T cell receptor beta chains below were found in one sample sequenced in a study of T cell clonality in common variable immunodeficiency. Whole-study results and caveats: Fewer deletions and N-nucleotide insertions were reportedly seen in common variable immunodeficiency TCR beta sequences.

The table came from immunoSEQ multiplex PCR; TCRdb's copy has only in-frame clones and leaves some out. There are approximately 26,000 clones in the sample, none observed a single time. No antigen is known for these receptors. The sequenced sample was peripheral blood mononuclear cells. All receptors come from a human donor with common variable immunodeficiency.

This clone was seen a few times. An end of the junction does not agree with germline; a read error may underlie this. The sequenced fragment ends 3 residues before the CDR3 boundary, so the rest is inferred from the germline J gene. The rearrangement uses TRBV7-7 and TRBJ2-2, with D unresolved. Germline V gives CDR1 SSHAT, CDR2 FNYEAQ (reference sequence). The CDR3 runs 17 residues. Partial CDR3 DNA: TGTGCTAGCAGCCTCATGAGACATAATTGGAACACCGGGGAG. Encoded protein: CASSLMRHNWNTGE. The entire CDR3 reads CASSLMRHNWNTGELFF.

This clone was observed at least ten times. The read stops 3 residues short of the end of the CDR3; the missing end is completed from the germline J gene. The chain employs TRBV5-8 and TRBJ1-2, with no clear D. CDR3 size: 15 residues. CDR1 is SGHTS and CDR2 is YDEGEE in the germline V gene. The germline V and J ends were trimmed by 0 bases and 4 bases, with 13 bases remaining between them. CDR3 DNA (partial): TGTGCCAGCAGCTTGGGTAGCGAAAATCCCTATGGC. It is translated as CASSLGSENPYG. The CDR3 in its entirety is CASSLGSENPYGYTF.

In its sample, this clone was seen many times. The CDR3 end lies 3 residues beyond the end of the read and is filled in from the germline J gene. The chain links TRBV29-1 to TRBJ2-5; no reliable D call. The germline gives CDR1 SQVTM, CDR2 ANQGSEA. Trimming shortened V by 4 bases and J by 3 bases, and 6 bases separated the two germline ends. This CDR3 is built from 11 residues. The covered CDR3 bases are TGCAGCGTTGTAGACGAAGAGACC. Translating gives CSVVDEET. The full CDR3 reads CSVVDEETQYF.

This clone was counted a few times. The read finishes 3 residues shy of the CDR3 end, and the germline J gene is used to complete it. The chain has TRBV7-3 and TRBJ1-2; a possible D gene is TRBD1 (6 bases). Trimming cost V 5 bases and J 2 bases, with 15 bases left between them. Germline CDR1 SGHTA, CDR2 FQGTGA. The CDR3 covers 15 residues. The sequenced CDR3 bases are TGTGCCAGCAGCCCTACCGGTAGGGGGAACTATGGC. It is translated as CASSPTGRGNYG. The full CDR3 reads CASSPTGRGNYGYTF. The complete variable domain, with remaining parts taken from reference TRBV7-3 and TRBJ1-2, reads GAGVSQTPSNKVTEKGKYVELRCDPISGHTALYWYRQSLGQGPEFLIYFQGTGAADDSGLPNDRFFAVRPEGSVSTLKIQRTERGDSAVYLCASSPTGRGNYGYTFGSGTRLTVV.

This clone turned up a few times. The CDR3 end lies 3 residues beyond the end of the read and is filled in from the germline J gene. The chain combines TRBV7-2 with TRBJ1-1; a possible D gene is TRBD1 (6 bases). V was clipped by 5 bases and J by 5 bases, with 15 bases between them. The CDR3 extends over 14 amino acids. Germline values: CDR1 SGHTA, CDR2 FQGNSA. The CDR3 is CASSPRRGRTEAFF. CDR3 bases read: TGTGCCAGCAGCCCCCGGAGGGGGAGGACTGAA.

This clone was seen more than once but under ten times. The read is 3 residues too short to cover the CDR3 end, so that end is filled in from the germline J gene. The chain carries TRBV7-9 and TRBJ1-1; no clear D gene. The CDR3 loop spans 11 amino acids. Germline V lookup: CDR1 SEHNR, CDR2 FQNEAQ (reference sequence). V dropped 4 bases and J dropped 7 bases, with 7 bases sitting between them. The CDR3 spells CASSYASEAFF. CDR3 bases read: TGTGCCAGCAGCTACGCCAGTGAA.

A remark on this clone: The read ends 3 residues shy of where the CDR3 ends; the end is completed using the germline J gene. The chain recombines TRBV18 with TRBJ1-1, with 8 bases lining up with TRBD1. The germline gives CDR1 KGHSH, CDR2 LQKENI. The V and J ends lost 0 bases and 1 base, in that order; junction bases with no gene match: 1. This CDR3 is built from 15 residues. The sequenced CDR3 bases are TGTGCCAGCTCACCACCGGGGACAGGGAACACTGAA. Its protein product is CASSPPGTGNTE. The full CDR3 protein is CASSPPGTGNTEAFF.

This clone turned up a few times. The read falls 3 residues short of the CDR3 end, and the missing part is taken from the germline J gene. The rearrangement links TRBV7-6 to TRBJ2-3; unclear D gene. V gave up 2 bases and J gave up 0 bases, with 3 bases separating them. The germline V gene encodes CDR1 SGHVS and CDR2 FNYEAQ. The length of the CDR3 is 13 residues. The CDR3 spells CASSLHSTDTQYF. The sequenced CDR3 bases are TGTGCCAGCAGCTTACATAGCACAGATACG.

This clone was recorded a few times. The CDR3 end falls 3 residues outside the read, so it is completed with the germline J gene. This chain uses TRBV5-1 with TRBJ1-2; D call uncertain. This CDR3 has 13 residues. The germline gives CDR1 SGHRS, CDR2 YFSETQ. V was shortened by 4 bases and J by 6 bases, with 13 bases between the two germline ends. The CDR3 bases that were read are TGCGCCAGCAGCCAGGACTTCTTTGATGGC. It encodes CASSQDFFDG. Given in full, the CDR3 is CASSQDFFDGYTF.

This clone has a count of ten or more. Read sequence stops 3 residues before the CDR3 end, and the germline J gene provides the missing end. The rearrangement joins TRBV5-5 to TRBJ2-1; D is perhaps TRBD1 (8 bases). The CDR3 is 13 amino acids. Trimming took off 4 bases at V and 9 bases at J, with 14 bases between the two ends. Germline V lookup: CDR1 SGHKS, CDR2 YYEKEE (reference sequence). Incomplete CDR3 DNA: TGTGCCAGCAGCACCACAGGGGGGGGTGAG. Translated: CASSTTGGGE. The complete CDR3 protein is CASSTTGGGEQFF.

A word on this clone: Read data end 3 residues before the CDR3 end; the end is taken from the germline J gene. The V call is TRBV7-2, the J call TRBJ2-5; maybe TRBD1 (6 bases). The CDR3 has 14 amino acids. Trimming took 1 base from V and 5 from J, leaving 11 bases between them. The germline V gene encodes CDR1 SGHTA and CDR2 FQGNSA. CDR3: CASSLGGPGETQYF. The covered CDR3 bases are TGTGCCAGCAGCTTAGGGGGGCCAGGGGAGACC. Drawing the rest from reference TRBV7-2 and TRBJ2-5, the complete variable domain is GAGVSQSPSNKVTEKGKDVELRCDPISGHTALYWYRQSLGQGLEFLIYFQGNSAPDKSGLPSDRFSAERTGGSVSTLTIQRTQQEDSAVYLCASSLGGPGETQYFGPGTRLLVL.

Turning to this clone: Read data end 3 residues before the CDR3 end; the end is taken from the germline J gene. V gene TRBV18 combines with J gene TRBJ2-3; 7 nucleotides match TRBD2. The germline V gene encodes CDR1 KGHSH and CDR2 LQKENI. The CDR3 length is 15 residues. V shed 5 bases, J shed 0 bases, and the junction held 5 bases outside the gene matches. The sequenced CDR3 bases are TGTGCCAGCTCATCAGGAGCGGGGAGCACAGATACG. Protein: CASSSGAGSTDT. The entire CDR3 protein is CASSSGAGSTDTQYF.

In its sample, this clone was seen a few times. Sequencing ends 3 residues short of the CDR3 end; the germline J gene provides the rest. The gene calls are TRBV19 and TRBJ2-5; D remains ambiguous. Germline-derived CDR1 and CDR2 are LNHDA and SQIVND (reference sequence). The CDR3 is 13 residues long. V was trimmed by 3 bases and J by 5 bases, leaving 10 bases between them. The CDR3 spells CASSISPRETQYF. The CDR3 DNA, read in part, is TGTGCCAGTAGTATCTCCCCACGGGAGACC.

Ten or more counts support this clone. The read ends 3 residues before the CDR3 terminus; that terminus is restored from the germline J gene. This rearrangement joins TRBV20-1 to TRBJ2-4; D possibly corresponds to TRBD2 (6 bases). This CDR3 has 14 amino acids. The V gene lost 5 bases and the J gene lost 0 bases, with 11 bases spanning the gap. The V gene's germline CDR1 is DFQATT and CDR2 SNEGSKA (reference sequence). CDR3 bases read: TGCAGTGCTGCCCCGGGACTAGCCAAAAACATT. It encodes CSAAPGLAKNI. The whole CDR3 is CSAAPGLAKNIQYF.

For this clone: The CDR3 end is not reached by the read, which stops 3 residues before it; the germline J gene fills it in. The gene calls are TRBV19 and TRBJ1-2, with 9 positions matching TRBD1. This CDR3 has 12 amino acids. Germline V gene sequence: CDR1 LNHDA, CDR2 SQIVND (reference sequence). Losses at the gene ends were 10 bases for V and 5 bases for J; bases not matched to a gene: 5. The DNA read from the CDR3 is TGTGCCACTGGACAGGGGCGGTATGGC. Translation: CATGQGRYG. The CDR3 reads in full as CATGQGRYGYTF.

With regard to this clone: The read ends 3 residues shy of where the CDR3 ends; the end is completed using the germline J gene. V gene TRBV7-9 combines with J gene TRBJ2-5; D gene ambiguous. V gave up 1 base and J gave up 5 bases, with 8 bases separating them. Germline assignment: CDR1 SEHNR and CDR2 FQNEAQ (reference sequence). This CDR3 spans 13 amino acids. The covered CDR3 bases are TGTGCCAGCAGCTTAGAGGGCACGGAGACC. As protein: CASSLEGTET. The CDR3, in full, reads CASSLEGTETQYF.

Remarks on this clone: Read data end 3 residues before the CDR3 end; the end is taken from the germline J gene. The gene calls are TRBV6-2 or TRBV6-3 and TRBJ1-2; no reliable D call. With 3 bases removed from V and 7 bases from J, the gap between germline ends came to 15 bases. The CDR3 has 14 residues. Germline loops: CDR1 MNHEY, CDR2 SVGEGT. The CDR3 reads CASSYAGGEGGYTF. Incomplete CDR3 DNA: TGTGCCAGCAGTTATGCGGGCGGGGAAGGTGGC.

This clone was detected a few times. The part of the CDR3 DNA that was read is TGTGCCTGGAGGGCAATGTCAGGGGCAAATCAGCCC. Translation: CAWRAMSGANQP. The entire CDR3 protein reads CAWRAMSGANQPQHF. The chain combines TRBV30 with TRBJ1-5; tentatively, D is TRBD1 (6 bases). The read ends 3 residues before the CDR3 terminus; that terminus is restored from the germline J gene. The CDR3 totals 15 residues. Looked up from germline, CDR1 is GTSNPN and CDR2 is SVGIG (reference sequence). V was trimmed by 3 bases and J by 4 bases, leaving 16 bases between them.

There are a few counts of this clone. Coverage ceases 3 residues before the CDR3 finishes, and the germline J gene fills in the end. The chain couples TRBV30 to TRBJ2-1; a possible D gene is TRBD2 (7 bases). V lost 5 bases and J 6 bases, leaving 17 bases between the germline ends. Germline CDR1 GTSNPN, CDR2 SVGIG (reference sequence). The CDR3 loop spans 14 amino acids. Here the CDR3 reads CAWGRGAVINEQFF. CDR3 DNA (partial): TGTGCCTGGGGACGGGGGGCAGTAATCAATGAG.

Ten or more counts support this clone. With the read ending 3 residues before the CDR3 end, the germline J gene is used to fill in that end. This sequence joins TRBV2 and TRBJ2-7; possible D gene TRBD2, 6 bases. The CDR3 is 16 amino acids. V lost 1 base and J 3 bases, leaving 16 bases between the germline ends. Germline lookup yields CDR1 SNHLY and CDR2 FYNNEI. Incomplete CDR3 DNA: TGTGCCAGCAGTGAAGGCCCGTGGGGGGACCGCTACGAG. Translated: CASSEGPWGDRYE. The full-length CDR3 reads as CASSEGPWGDRYEQYF.

This clone was picked up many times. At one of its ends the junction is not consistent with the germline gene, which may arise from a read error. The read terminates 3 residues ahead of where the CDR3 ends, so the germline J gene completes it. The chain links TRBV4-2 to TRBJ2-5; 10 bases align to TRBD2. CDR1 is LGHNA and CDR2 is YNFKEQ in the germline V gene. The CDR3 has 13 residues. CDR3 bases read: TGCGCCAGCAGCCAACTAGCGGGGGAGACC. It translates to CASSQLAGET. The full CDR3 protein is CASSQLAGETQYF.

This clone was seen more than once but under ten times. The observed sequence ends 3 residues before the CDR3 terminus, with the missing tail filled in from the germline J gene. The chain has TRBV23-1 and TRBJ1-5; a weak D match, TRBD1 (6 bases). TRBV23-1 is treated as an ORF (open reading frame) with a function not yet certain. Trimming took 2 bases from V and 0 from J, leaving 11 bases between them. The CDR3 consists of 16 residues. CDR3 protein: CASSQVAGDSNQPQHF. CDR3 DNA (partial): TGCGCCAGCAGTCAAGTGGCAGGGGATAGCAATCAGCCC.

As to this clone: The read is 3 residues too short to cover the CDR3 end, so that end is filled in from the germline J gene. V usage is TRBV6-2 or TRBV6-3 and J usage is TRBJ2-7, with D perhaps matching TRBD1 (6 bases). V lost 2 bases to trimming and J lost 4 bases, with 18 bases between them. CDR3 length: 16 amino acids. Germline V gene lookup returns CDR1 MNHEY and CDR2 SVGEGT. Partial CDR3 DNA: TGTGCCAGCAGTTACCCCGGGACAAGCCGTGAATACGAG. This translates into CASSYPGTSREYE. The complete CDR3 sequence is CASSYPGTSREYEQYF.

Comments on this clone: The read ends 3 residues shy of where the CDR3 ends; the end is completed using the germline J gene. The chain joins TRBV13 to TRBJ2-1; D is undetermined. This CDR3 has 13 residues. Trimming shortened V by 2 bases and J by 3 bases, and 5 bases separated the two germline ends. CDR1 PRHDT and CDR2 FYEKMQ come from the germline V gene (reference sequence). The CDR3 sequence is CASSLLDYNEQFF. The CDR3 DNA, read in part, is TGTGCCAGCAGCTTATTAGACTACAATGAG.

This clone occurred many times. The DNA ends 3 residues before the CDR3 does, and the rest of the CDR3 is filled in from the germline J gene. This sequence joins TRBV18 and TRBJ2-1, with TRBD2 matching over 9 bases. The V gene's germline CDR1 is KGHSH and CDR2 LQKENI. This CDR3 comprises 15 residues. The ends lost 2 bases at V and 6 bases at J; junction bases unmatched: 5. CDR3: CASSPLRGGSNEQFF. The CDR3 DNA, read in part, is TGTGCCAGCTCACCATTGCGGGGGGGCTCCAATGAG.

Note on this clone: The read finishes 3 residues shy of the CDR3 end, and the germline J gene is used to complete it. The chain is built from TRBV7-9 and TRBJ2-5; weak D call: TRBD2 (6 bases). CDR1 and CDR2 (germline): SEHNR, FQNEAQ (reference sequence). CDR3 size: 14 residues. The V gene lost 5 bases and the J gene lost 7 bases, with 17 bases spanning the gap. The CDR3 loop reads CASSPRSQGGTQYF. The covered CDR3 bases are TGTGCCAGCAGCCCCCGATCCCAGGGAGGGACC.

This clone came up a few times. Read sequence stops 3 residues before the CDR3 end, and the germline J gene provides the missing end. The V call is TRBV19, the J call TRBJ2-3; maybe TRBD2 (5 bases). This CDR3 contains 14 residues. V gave up 1 base and J gave up 5 bases, with 10 bases separating them. In germline, CDR1 is LNHDA, CDR2 SQIVND (reference sequence). CDR3: CASSIVPGEDTQYF. The CDR3 DNA, read in part, is TGTGCCAGTAGTATAGTCCCCGGGGAAGATACG. Using reference TRBV19 and TRBJ2-3 for the parts outside the CDR3, the full variable domain is DGGITQSPKYLFRKEGQNVTLSCEQNLNHDAMYWYRQDPGQGLRLIYYSQIVNDFQKGDIAEGYSVSREKKESFPLTVTSAQKNPTAFYLCASSIVPGEDTQYFGPGTRLTVL.

With respect to this clone: The read halts 3 residues ahead of the CDR3 end, with the missing end drawn from the germline J gene. The chain has TRBV6-2 or TRBV6-3 and TRBJ1-5; D may be TRBD1 (5 bases). In germline, CDR1 is MNHEY, CDR2 SVGEGT. Trimming took off 5 bases at V and 0 bases at J, with 14 bases between the two ends. The CDR3 extends over 16 amino acids. Partial CDR3 DNA: TGTGCCAGCAGTCTTGGGGGGGGACCTAGCAATCAGCCC. Translation: CASSLGGGPSNQP. From start to end, the CDR3 is CASSLGGGPSNQPQHF.

This clone was recorded at least ten times. The read finishes 3 residues shy of the CDR3 end, and the germline J gene is used to complete it. V gene TRBV2 combines with J gene TRBJ2-5, with 10 bases fitting TRBD2. CDR3 size: 14 residues. Germline loops: CDR1 SNHLY, CDR2 FYNNEI. After removal of 8 bases from V and 4 bases from J, the junction contained 7 bases not matched to a gene. The CDR3 DNA, read in part, is TGTGCCAGCCGGGCTAGCGGGGGAATAGAGACC. It translates to CASRASGGIET. In full, the CDR3 is CASRASGGIETQYF.

This clone was detected only a few times. The read ends 3 residues before the CDR3 terminus; that terminus is restored from the germline J gene. The chain combines TRBV6-1 with TRBJ2-5; 9 positions agree with TRBD2. Germline V gene data show CDR1 as MNHNS and CDR2 as SASEGT. V lost 0 bases, J lost 2 bases, and 13 bases stayed unmatched. The CDR3 has 19 amino acids. The CDR3 protein is CASSEAHGSGGFAQETQYF. The sequenced part of the CDR3 DNA is TGTGCCAGCAGTGAAGCGCACGGTAGCGGGGGCTTCGCTCAAGAGACC.